The rows below give T cell receptor beta chains drawn from one sample of a study of blood T cell repertoires in COVID-19. Using immunoSEQ multiplex PCR, the repertoire was profiled, and TCRdb retains in-frame clones only, with some absent. The sample shows 150,000 to 200,000 clones, 82% of them seen only once. The sequenced sample consisted of peripheral blood. All receptors derive from a woman of 80 years or more with active or convalescent COVID-19. Both conserved end residues are part of each CDR3. The D gene is left open where the match is weak. Clone size is shown for a subset of rows, as once, few, many or a class of expanded clone.

J: TRBJ2-3
size: .
V: TRBV27
D: TRBD2
CDR3: CASRIPGTSGSDTQYF
DNA: TGTGCCAGCAGAATACCCGGGACTAGCGGGTCAGATACGCAGTATTTT

J: TRBJ2-3
size: .
V: TRBV2
D: .
CDR3: CASSGPVSTDTQYF
DNA: TGTGCCAGCAGTGGTCCCGTGAGCACAGATACGCAGTATTTT

J: TRBJ2-5
size: .
V: TRBV28
D: TRBD2
CDR3: CASSLIGGGQETQYF
DNA: TGTGCCAGCAGTTTAATTGGGGGGGGGCAAGAGACCCAGTACTTC

J: TRBJ1-3
size: once
V: TRBV6-1
D: .
CDR3: CASSEDRSLSGNTIYF
DNA: TGTGCCAGCAGTGAAGACAGGAGTCTTTCTGGAAACACCATATATTTT

J: TRBJ2-1
size: .
V: TRBV10-3
D: .
CDR3: CAISETGFNEQFF
DNA: TGTGCCATCAGTGAGACAGGGTTCAATGAGCAGTTCTTC

J: TRBJ1-1
size: .
V: TRBV10-1
D: TRBD1
CDR3: CASSEVQGATEAFF
DNA: TGCGCCAGCAGTGAGGTACAGGGGGCCACTGAAGCTTTCTTT

J: TRBJ2-5
size: .
V: TRBV25-1
D: .
CDR3: CASSEYRGREETQYF
DNA: TGTGCCAGCAGTGAATACAGGGGTCGGGAAGAGACCCAGTACTTC

J: TRBJ2-1
size: .
V: TRBV5-1
D: .
CDR3: CASSPEVINEQFF
DNA: TGCGCCAGCAGCCCAGAGGTGATAAATGAGCAGTTCTTC

J: TRBJ1-3
size: .
V: TRBV5-1
D: .
CDR3: CASSLMDGVGNTIYF
DNA: TGCGCCAGCAGCTTGATGGATGGAGTAGGAAACACCATATATTTT

J: TRBJ2-7
size: .
V: TRBV15
D: TRBD1
CDR3: CATRKGTGSYEQYF
DNA: TGTGCCACCAGGAAAGGGACAGGAAGCTACGAGCAGTACTTC

J: TRBJ1-1
size: .
V: TRBV5-1
D: .
CDR3: CASSLVGTFMNTEAFF
DNA: TGCGCCAGCAGCTTGGTGGGCACGTTCATGAACACTGAAGCTTTCTTT

J: TRBJ2-3
size: .
V: TRBV5-1
D: .
CDR3: CASSLEPGSIGDTQYF
DNA: TGCGCCAGCAGCTTGGAGCCAGGGTCGATCGGAGATACGCAGTATTTT

J: TRBJ2-5
size: .
V: TRBV28
D: .
CDR3: CASSRQQETQYF
DNA: TGTGCCAGCAGCCGACAGCAAGAGACCCAGTACTTC

J: TRBJ2-7
size: once
V: TRBV11-2
D: TRBD1
CDR3: CASSLDRSWEQYF
DNA: TGTGCCAGCAGCTTGGACAGGTCGTGGGAGCAGTACTTC

J: TRBJ1-1
size: .
V: TRBV3-1/TRBV3-2
D: TRBD1
CDR3: CASSPTGETEAFF
DNA: TGTGCCAGCAGCCCTACAGGGGAGACTGAAGCTTTCTTT

J: TRBJ2-1
size: .
V: TRBV4-2
D: TRBD1
CDR3: CASSQDRQGSNEQFF
DNA: TGTGCCAGCAGCCAAGATCGACAGGGGAGCAATGAGCAGTTCTTC

J: TRBJ2-7
size: few
V: TRBV5-1
D: TRBD1
CDR3: CASASSGTGGYEQYF
DNA: TGCGCCAGCGCCTCCTCCGGGACAGGGGGTTACGAGCAGTACTTC

J: TRBJ2-5
size: .
V: TRBV2
D: .
CDR3: CASSDPPRGYF
DNA: TGTGCCAGCAGTGACCCTCCCCGGGGGTACTTC

J: TRBJ2-7
size: few
V: TRBV2
D: TRBD1
CDR3: CASSVFWDRGSYEQYF
DNA: TGTGCCAGCAGTGTTTTTTGGGACAGGGGATCCTACGAGCAGTACTTC

J: TRBJ2-6
size: .
V: TRBV19
D: .
CDR3: CASTPQAAGANVLTF
DNA: TGTGCCAGTACCCCTCAGGCAGCTGGGGCCAACGTCCTGACTTTC

J: TRBJ2-3
size: .
V: TRBV5-5
D: .
CDR3: CASALEGPSTDTQYF
DNA: TGTGCCAGCGCTCTGGAGGGCCCAAGCACAGATACGCAGTATTTT

J: TRBJ1-2
size: .
V: TRBV6-5
D: .
CDR3: CASSYSIGLVYGYTF
DNA: TGTGCCAGCAGTTACTCAATCGGCCTAGTCTATGGCTACACCTTC

J: TRBJ2-7
size: .
V: TRBV9
D: TRBD2
CDR3: CASPPGLAPYEQYF
DNA: TGTGCCAGCCCGCCGGGACTAGCCCCCTACGAGCAGTACTTC

J: TRBJ1-4
size: .
V: TRBV2
D: .
CDR3: CASRLTGTNEKLFF
DNA: TGTGCCAGCAGACTTACAGGGACTAATGAAAAACTGTTTTTT

J: TRBJ2-7
size: once
V: TRBV11-2
D: TRBD1
CDR3: CASSLGWDRGVYEQYF
DNA: TGTGCCAGCAGCTTAGGATGGGACAGGGGGGTTTACGAGCAGTACTTC

J: TRBJ2-1
size: once
V: TRBV28
D: TRBD2
CDR3: CASSSLAGNDVDEQFF
DNA: TGTGCCAGCAGTTCCTTAGCGGGTAACGATGTGGATGAGCAGTTCTTC

J: TRBJ2-2
size: .
V: TRBV12-5
D: TRBD2
CDR3: CASGSPVGLGPGELFF
DNA: TGTGCTAGTGGTTCGCCTGTTGGACTAGGGCCCGGGGAGCTGTTTTTT

J: TRBJ2-7
size: .
V: TRBV7-3
D: TRBD1
CDR3: CASSLNRGEQYF
DNA: TGTGCCAGCAGCTTAAACAGGGGCGAGCAGTACTTC

J: TRBJ2-3
size: once
V: TRBV18
D: TRBD2
CDR3: CASSPKAGGGADTQYF
DNA: TGTGCCAGCTCACCTAAAGCGGGAGGAGGGGCAGATACGCAGTATTTT

J: TRBJ1-4
size: once
V: TRBV7-9
D: .
CDR3: CASSSFRGTNEKLFF
DNA: TGTGCCAGCAGCTCATTCAGGGGCACTAATGAAAAACTGTTTTTT

J: TRBJ1-2
size: .
V: TRBV6-5
D: .
CDR3: CASRTDRNYGYTF
DNA: TGTGCCAGCAGAACGGACAGAAACTATGGCTACACCTTC

J: TRBJ1-4
size: .
V: TRBV24-1
D: .
CDR3: CATSLGASALATNEKLFF
DNA: TGTGCCACCAGTTTGGGGGCCTCGGCGCTTGCAACTAATGAAAAACTGTTTTTT

J: TRBJ2-7
size: once
V: TRBV15
D: TRBD1
CDR3: CATSRGGGQGSYEQYF
DNA: TGTGCCACCAGCAGGGGGGGTGGACAGGGCTCCTACGAGCAGTACTTC

J: TRBJ1-3
size: .
V: TRBV9
D: .
CDR3: CASSATARISGNTIYF
DNA: TGTGCCAGCAGCGCGACAGCGCGGATCTCTGGAAACACCATATATTTT

J: TRBJ2-5
size: .
V: TRBV5-1
D: TRBD1
CDR3: CASSFKGQGGAETQYF
DNA: TGCGCCAGCAGCTTCAAAGGACAGGGGGGTGCAGAGACCCAGTACTTC

J: TRBJ1-5
size: .
V: TRBV12-3/TRBV12-4
D: .
CDR3: CASSLANNQPQHF
DNA: TGTGCCAGCAGTTTAGCTAATAATCAGCCCCAGCATTTT

J: TRBJ2-2
size: .
V: TRBV24-1
D: TRBD1
CDR3: CATSEHGQGSGTGELFF
DNA: TGTGCCACCAGTGAGCATGGACAGGGGTCGGGCACCGGGGAGCTGTTTTTT

J: TRBJ2-5
size: few
V: TRBV9
D: .
CDR3: CASSVGGELETQYF
DNA: TGTGCCAGCAGCGTAGGGGGCGAGCTGGAGACCCAGTACTTC

J: TRBJ2-5
size: .
V: TRBV27
D: TRBD1
CDR3: CASSSGDRGSETQYF
DNA: TGTGCCAGCAGTTCCGGGGACAGGGGCTCAGAGACCCAGTACTTC

J: TRBJ2-3
size: .
V: TRBV27
D: .
CDR3: CASKHYGRWAGTDTQYF
DNA: TGTGCCAGCAAGCACTACGGCCGGTGGGCGGGAACAGATACGCAGTATTTT

J: TRBJ1-1
size: .
V: TRBV7-2
D: .
CDR3: CASSLFRVNTEAFF
DNA: TGTGCCAGCAGCTTATTCAGGGTGAACACTGAAGCTTTCTTT

J: TRBJ1-6
size: .
V: TRBV7-3
D: .
CDR3: CASSSGTSPLHF
DNA: TGTGCCAGCAGCTCGGGGACATCACCCCTCCACTTT